This TCR beta chain was identified in a study of OX40 agonist ivuxolimab in advanced cancers. At the level of the study: Males comprised 82.7% of the group, whose mean age was about 60 years (range roughly 20 to 85). Overall study results and limits: CD8+ T cells averaged more expanded clones than CD4+.

Sequencing was performed with immunoSEQ multiplex PCR; in TCRdb, only in-frame clones are kept and a portion is missing. The sample lists roughly 120,000 clones; 92% were seen once. About this clone: Antigen: not known.

The CDR3 length is 14 residues. Germline V gene sequence: CDR1 SGHAT, CDR2 FQNNGV. Trimming took off 5 bases at V and 7 bases at J, with 14 bases between the two ends. The V call is TRBV11-2, the J call TRBJ1-4; D unresolved. Specimen: CD4+ or CD8+ T cells sorted from blood, collected in a trial of the OX40 agonist ivuxolimab. This clonotype was sampled from an adult with an advanced solid tumor such as melanoma, head and neck, liver or kidney cancer. This CDR3 reads CASSPGPSFEKLFF. The CDR3 DNA is TGTGCCAGCAGCCCGGGCCCCTCGTTTGAAAAACTGTTTTTT.